This section outlines one T cell receptor beta chain sequence together with its context. These data are taken from a study of blood T cell repertoires in COVID-19. Germline-derived CDR1 and CDR2 are SGHVS and FNYEAQ. Trimming took 8 bases from V and 3 from J, leaving 17 bases between them. The CDR3 is 15 amino acids. Some clones are missing from TCRdb's copy, which holds only in-frame ones; the method was immunoSEQ multiplex PCR. Here the sample spans some 220,000 clones, over 75% being singletons. The rearrangement joins TRBV7-6 to TRBJ2-4; a possible D gene is TRBD2 (5 bases). Sequencing was carried out using peripheral blood. The receptor's source is a woman in her 70s with COVID-19, enrolled during active disease. CDR3: CASSLEGVGKNIQYF. CDR3 DNA sequence: TGTGCCAGCTCATTAGAGGGAGTAGGCAAAAACATTCAGTACTTC.